The clone carrying this T cell receptor (beta chain) has more than one count but fewer than ten. As yet, its antigen is unknown. PCR involved 60 Vbeta and 13 Jbeta primers. TCRdb keeps only in-frame clones here, not all; method: immunoSEQ multiplex PCR. This table has 100,000 to 120,000 clones, roughly four fifths appearing once. Germline V gene sequence: CDR1 GTSNPN, CDR2 SVGIG (reference sequence). With V trimmed by 5 bases and J by 7 bases, 12 bases remained unmatched. This CDR3 region has 14 residues. This record comes from a study of cytomegalovirus exposure and HLA in healthy donors. The study's findings and limits: In a later analysis, the majority of CMV-associated beta chains seemingly showed HLA restriction.

This TCR was recovered from a woman aged 30 to 39 in good health and CMV-seronegative. Sequences were obtained from PBMCs. The chain carries TRBV30 and TRBJ2-7, with 9 positions matching TRBD1. CDR3 nucleotides: TGTGCCTGGGCTGTGGACAGGGGTTTTGGAGAGCAGTACTTC. It specifies CAWAVDRGFGEQYF. Based on the CDR3 plus reference TRBV30 and TRBJ2-7, the full variable domain is SQTIHQWPATLVQPVGSPLSLECTVEGTSNPNLYWYRQAAGRGLQLLFYSVGIGQISSEVPQNLSASRPQDRQFILSSKKLLLSDSGFYLCAWAVDRGFGEQYFGPGTRLTVT.